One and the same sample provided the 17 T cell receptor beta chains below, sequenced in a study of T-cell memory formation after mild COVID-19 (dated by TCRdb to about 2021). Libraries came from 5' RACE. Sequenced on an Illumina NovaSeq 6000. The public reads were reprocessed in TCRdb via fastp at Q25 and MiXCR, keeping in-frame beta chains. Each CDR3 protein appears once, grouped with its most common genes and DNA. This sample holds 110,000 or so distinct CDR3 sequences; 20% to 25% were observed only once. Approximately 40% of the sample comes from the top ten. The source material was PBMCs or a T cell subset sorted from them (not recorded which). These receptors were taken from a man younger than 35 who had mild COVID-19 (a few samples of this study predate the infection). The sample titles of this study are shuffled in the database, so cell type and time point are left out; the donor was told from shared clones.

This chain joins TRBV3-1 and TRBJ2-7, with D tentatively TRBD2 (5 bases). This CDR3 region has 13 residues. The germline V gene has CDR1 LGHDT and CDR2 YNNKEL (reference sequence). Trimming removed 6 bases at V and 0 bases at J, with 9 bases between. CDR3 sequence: CASRLRDSYEQYF. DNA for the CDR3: TGTGCCAGCAGGCTCCGGGACTCCTACGAGCAGTACTTC.

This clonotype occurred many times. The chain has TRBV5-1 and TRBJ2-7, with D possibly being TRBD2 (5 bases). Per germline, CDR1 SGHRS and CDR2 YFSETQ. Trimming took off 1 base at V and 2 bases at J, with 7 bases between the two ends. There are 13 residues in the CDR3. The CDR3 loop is CASSLTSTYEQYF. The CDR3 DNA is TGCGCCAGCAGCTTGACTAGTACCTACGAGCAGTACTTC.

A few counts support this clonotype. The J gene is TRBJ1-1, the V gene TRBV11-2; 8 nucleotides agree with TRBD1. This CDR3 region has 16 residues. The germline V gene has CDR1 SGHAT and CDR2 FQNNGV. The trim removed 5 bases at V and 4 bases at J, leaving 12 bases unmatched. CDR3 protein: CASSPYPGQVRTEAFF. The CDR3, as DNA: TGTGCCAGCAGCCCATACCCGGGACAGGTTCGCACTGAAGCTTTCTTT.

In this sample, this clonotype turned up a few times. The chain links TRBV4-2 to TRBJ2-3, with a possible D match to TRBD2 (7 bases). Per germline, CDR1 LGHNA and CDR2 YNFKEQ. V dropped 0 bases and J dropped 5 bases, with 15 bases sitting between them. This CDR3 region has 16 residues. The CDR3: CASSQEWGGLIDTQYF. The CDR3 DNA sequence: TGTGCCAGCAGCCAAGAGTGGGGGGGCCTTATAGATACGCAGTATTTT.

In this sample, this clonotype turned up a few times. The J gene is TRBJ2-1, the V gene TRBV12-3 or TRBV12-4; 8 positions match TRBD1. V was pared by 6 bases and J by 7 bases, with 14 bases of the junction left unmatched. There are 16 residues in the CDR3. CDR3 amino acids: CASSPNGQGSINEQFF. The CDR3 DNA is TGTGCCAGCAGCCCTAACGGACAGGGATCTATAAATGAGCAGTTCTTC.

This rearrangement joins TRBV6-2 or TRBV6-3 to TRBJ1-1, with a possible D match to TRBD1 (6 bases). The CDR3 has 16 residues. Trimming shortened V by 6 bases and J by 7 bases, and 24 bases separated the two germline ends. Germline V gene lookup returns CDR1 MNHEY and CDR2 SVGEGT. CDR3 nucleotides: TGTGCCAGCAGCGTCCGAACAGGGTCGGAACCTGATGAAGCTTTCTTT. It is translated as CASSVRTGSEPDEAFF.

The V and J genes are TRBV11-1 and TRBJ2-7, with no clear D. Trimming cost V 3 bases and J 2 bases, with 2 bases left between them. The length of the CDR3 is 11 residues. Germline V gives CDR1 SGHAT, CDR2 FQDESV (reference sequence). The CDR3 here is CASSFTYEQYF. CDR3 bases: TGTGCCAGCAGCTTTACCTACGAGCAGTACTTC.

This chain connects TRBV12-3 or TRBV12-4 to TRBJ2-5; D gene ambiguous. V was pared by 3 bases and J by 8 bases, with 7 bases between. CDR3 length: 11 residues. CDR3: CASSFTGTQYF. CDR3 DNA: TGTGCCAGCAGTTTTACTGGAACCCAGTACTTC.

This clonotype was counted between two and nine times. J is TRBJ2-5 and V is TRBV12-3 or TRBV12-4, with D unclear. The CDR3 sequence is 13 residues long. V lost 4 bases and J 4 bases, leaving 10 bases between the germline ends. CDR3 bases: TGTGCCAGCAGTTCCGAGTTCCGAGAGACCCAGTACTTC. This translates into CASSSEFRETQYF.

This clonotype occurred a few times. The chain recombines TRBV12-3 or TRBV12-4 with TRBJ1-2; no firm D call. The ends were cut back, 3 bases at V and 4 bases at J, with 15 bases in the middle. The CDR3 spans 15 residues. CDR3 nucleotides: TGTGCCAGCAGTTTGAGATTTCGGCCGATCTATGGCTACACCTTC. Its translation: CASSLRFRPIYGYTF.

The CDR3, as DNA: TGCGCCAGCAGCCTCACAGGACGCACTGAAGCTTTCTTT. Residues: CASSLTGRTEAFF. This chain connects TRBV4-3 to TRBJ1-1; TRBD1 is a possible D gene (5 bases). The CDR3 length is 13 residues. The germline V and J ends were trimmed by 4 bases and 4 bases, with 10 bases remaining between them. Germline values: CDR1 LGHNA, CDR2 YSLEER.

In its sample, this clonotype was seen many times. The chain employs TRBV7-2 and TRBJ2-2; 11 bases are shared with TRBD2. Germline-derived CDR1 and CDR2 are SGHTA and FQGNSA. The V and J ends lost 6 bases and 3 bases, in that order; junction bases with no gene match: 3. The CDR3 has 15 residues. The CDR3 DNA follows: TGTGCCAGCAGGTTACTAGCGGGGGACACCGGGGAGCTGTTTTTT. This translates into CASRLLAGDTGELFF.

CDR3 residues: CASSPGGHGYTF. CDR3 DNA: TGTGCCAGCAGTCCAGGTGGCCATGGCTACACCTTC. This sequence joins TRBV27 and TRBJ1-2, with D uncertain. V was trimmed by 5 bases and J by 6 bases, leaving 10 bases between them. The CDR3 has 12 amino acids. Germline CDR1 and CDR2: MNHEY and SMNVEV (reference sequence).

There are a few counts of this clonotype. CDR3 in amino acids: CATRAGRDEQFF. For the CDR3, the DNA is TGTGCCACCAGGGCAGGGCGGGATGAGCAGTTCTTC. This sequence joins TRBV15 and TRBJ2-1; D tentatively reads TRBD1 or TRBD2 (5 bases each). V lost 6 bases, J lost 8 bases, and 11 bases lay in between. Germline V lookup: CDR1 LNHNV, CDR2 YYDKDF (reference sequence). This CDR3 has 12 residues.

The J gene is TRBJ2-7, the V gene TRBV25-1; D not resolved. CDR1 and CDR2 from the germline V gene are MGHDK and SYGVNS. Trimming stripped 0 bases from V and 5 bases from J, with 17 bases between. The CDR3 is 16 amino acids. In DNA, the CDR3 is TGTGCCAGCAGTGAATACTTAGGAACTAACATCGACGAGCAGTACTTC. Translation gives CASSEYLGTNIDEQYF.

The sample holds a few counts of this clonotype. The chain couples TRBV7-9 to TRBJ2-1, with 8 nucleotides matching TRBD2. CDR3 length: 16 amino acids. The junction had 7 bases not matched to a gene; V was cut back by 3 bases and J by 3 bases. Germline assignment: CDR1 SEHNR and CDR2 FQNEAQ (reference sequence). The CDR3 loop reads CASSFPTSGGYNEQFF. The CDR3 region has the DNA TGTGCCAGCAGCTTCCCTACTAGCGGAGGCTACAATGAGCAGTTCTTC.

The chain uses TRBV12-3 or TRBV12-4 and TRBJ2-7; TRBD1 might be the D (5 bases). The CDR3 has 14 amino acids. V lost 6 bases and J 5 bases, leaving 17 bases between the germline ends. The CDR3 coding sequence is TGTGCCAGCAGCTGGGCAGTTCAGGGTAACGAGCAGTACTTC. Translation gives CASSWAVQGNEQYF.